Presented here are 2 T cell receptor beta chains from one specimen sequenced in a study of control samples from healthy donors and cancer patients. Profiled with immunoSEQ multiplex PCR; TCRdb holds only in-frame clones, not every one. The top ten clones hold 1.5% to 2% of a sample with about 54,000 clones, around 95% of them seen once. The specimen was blood. The receptor set was obtained from a woman in her twenties or thirties in good health.

The chain recombines TRBV2 with TRBJ1-2; D is unresolved. The CDR3 contains 13 residues. The germline CDR1 and CDR2 sequences are SNHLY and FYNNEI. The V end was cut by 3 bases, the J end by 8 bases, with 13 bases between. The CDR3 coding sequence is TGTGCCAGCAGTGATGCCAGGTTTGGGGGCTACACCTTC. Encoded protein: CASSDARFGGYTF.

This chain links TRBV5-3 with TRBJ2-7; tentative D call: TRBD2 (5 bases). TRBV5-3 is recorded as an ORF, its role being uncertain. The germline V and J ends were trimmed by 4 bases and 2 bases, with 13 bases remaining between them. The CDR3 has 14 amino acids. This CDR3 reads CARSRRSVAYEQYF. The CDR3 DNA sequence: TGTGCCAGAAGCCGGAGGAGTGTGGCCTACGAGCAGTACTTC.